This T cell receptor (beta chain) was documented in a study of blood T cell repertoires in COVID-19. Study as a whole: Samples taken during acute and convalescent COVID-19 were collected in the United States, Italy and Spain. PBMCs, B-cell-depleted T cells, or T cells were the source of the cDNA or gDNA that made up the material.

Original methodology: Amplification of reference gene primers was used by the study to estimate nucleated cell counts. The data were produced by immunoSEQ multiplex PCR, yet TCRdb's version contains in-frame clones alone and is incomplete. The V and J calls and the clone size are those of that table, but D and trimming were determined from the DNA. Of some 400,000 clones in the sample, 85% to 90% were seen once. This CDR3 contains 14 residues. Trimming took 7 bases from V and 10 from J; bases not matched to a gene: 8. In germline, CDR1 is MNHEY, CDR2 SVGAGI. The rearrangement joins TRBV6-5 to TRBJ2-1, with 12 bases that match TRBD2. The specimen was peripheral blood. This receptor was identified in a human donor in a cohort sampled during active COVID-19. CDR3 residues: CASNRLAGVGEQFF. The CDR3, as DNA: TGTGCCAGCAACCGACTAGCGGGGGTAGGAGAGCAGTTCTTC.